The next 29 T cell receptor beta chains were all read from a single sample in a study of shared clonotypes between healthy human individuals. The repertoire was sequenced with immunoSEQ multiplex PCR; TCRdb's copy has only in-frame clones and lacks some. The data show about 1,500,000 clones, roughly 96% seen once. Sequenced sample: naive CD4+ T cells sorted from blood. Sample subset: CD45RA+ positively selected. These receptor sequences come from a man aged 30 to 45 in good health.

CDR3 residues: CASTVTSNTGELFF. CDR3 bases: TGTGCCAGCACCGTTACTTCGAACACCGGGGAGCTGTTTTTT. V is TRBV9 and J is TRBJ2-2; D is unresolved. Germline V gene data show CDR1 as SGDLS and CDR2 as YYNGEE. V was trimmed by 6 bases and J by 0 bases, leaving 9 bases between them. The CDR3 contains 14 residues. Looking up the rest from reference TRBV9 and TRBJ2-2 gives the full variable domain: DSGVTQTPKHLITATGQRVTLRCSPRSGDLSVYWYQQSLDQGLQFLIQYYNGEERAKGNILERFSAQQFPDLHSELNLSSLELGDSALYFCASTVTSNTGELFFGEGSRLTVL.

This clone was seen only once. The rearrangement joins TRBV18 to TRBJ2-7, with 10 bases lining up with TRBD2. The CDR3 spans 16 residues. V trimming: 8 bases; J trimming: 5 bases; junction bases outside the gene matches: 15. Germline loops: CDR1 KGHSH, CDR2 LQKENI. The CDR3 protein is CASARLSGRESHEQYF. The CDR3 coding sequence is TGTGCCAGCGCTCGGCTCAGCGGGAGGGAATCCCACGAGCAGTACTTC.

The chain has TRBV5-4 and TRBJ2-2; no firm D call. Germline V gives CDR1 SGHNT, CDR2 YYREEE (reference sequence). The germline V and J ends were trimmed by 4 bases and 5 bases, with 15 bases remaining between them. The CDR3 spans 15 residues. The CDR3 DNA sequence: TGTGCCAGCAGCCCCCCTTCTTCTAGGACCGGGGAGCTGTTTTTT. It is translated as CASSPPSSRTGELFF.

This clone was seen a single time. CDR3 sequence: CASSESAGLGNTIYF. CDR3 nucleotides: TGCGCCAGCAGTGAGTCGGCGGGGCTTGGAAACACCATATATTTT. The chain has TRBV10-2 and TRBJ1-3; D may be TRBD1 (5 bases). The germline V and J ends were trimmed by 0 bases and 3 bases, with 9 bases remaining between them. CDR3 length equals 15 residues. Germline values: CDR1 WSHSY, CDR2 SAAADI.

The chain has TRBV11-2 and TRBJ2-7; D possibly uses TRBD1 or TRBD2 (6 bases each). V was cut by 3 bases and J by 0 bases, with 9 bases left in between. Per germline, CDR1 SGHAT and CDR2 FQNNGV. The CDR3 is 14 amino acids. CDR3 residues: CASSFGGGSYEQYF. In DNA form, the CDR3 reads TGTGCCAGCAGCTTCGGAGGGGGCTCCTACGAGCAGTACTTC.

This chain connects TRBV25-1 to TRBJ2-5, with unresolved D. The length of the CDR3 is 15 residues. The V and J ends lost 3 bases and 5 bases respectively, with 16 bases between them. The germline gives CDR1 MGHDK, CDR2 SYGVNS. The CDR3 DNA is TGTGCCAGCAGTGATCCCTCAGGCACCGGGGAGACCCAGTACTTC. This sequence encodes CASSDPSGTGETQYF.

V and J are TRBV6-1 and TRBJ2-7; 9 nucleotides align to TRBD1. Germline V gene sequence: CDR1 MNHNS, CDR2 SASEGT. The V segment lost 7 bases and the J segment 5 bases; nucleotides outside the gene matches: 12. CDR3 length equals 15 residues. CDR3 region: CASTPPGTGFHEQYF. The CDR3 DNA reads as TGTGCCAGCACCCCCCCCGGGACAGGGTTTCACGAGCAGTACTTC.

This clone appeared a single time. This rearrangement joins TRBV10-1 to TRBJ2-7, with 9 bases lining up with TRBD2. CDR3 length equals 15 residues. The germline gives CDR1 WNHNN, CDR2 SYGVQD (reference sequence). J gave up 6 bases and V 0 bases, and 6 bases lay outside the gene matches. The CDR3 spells CASSESIAGVGEQYF. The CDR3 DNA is TGCGCCAGCAGTGAGTCAATAGCGGGAGTTGGCGAGCAGTACTTC.

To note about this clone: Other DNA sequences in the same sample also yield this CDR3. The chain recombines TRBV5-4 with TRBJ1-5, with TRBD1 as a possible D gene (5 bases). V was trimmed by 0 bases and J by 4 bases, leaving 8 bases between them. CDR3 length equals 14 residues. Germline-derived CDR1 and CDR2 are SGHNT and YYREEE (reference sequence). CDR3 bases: TGTGCCAGCAGCTTGGCTGGGGGAAATCAGCCCCAGCATTTT. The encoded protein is CASSLAGGNQPQHF.

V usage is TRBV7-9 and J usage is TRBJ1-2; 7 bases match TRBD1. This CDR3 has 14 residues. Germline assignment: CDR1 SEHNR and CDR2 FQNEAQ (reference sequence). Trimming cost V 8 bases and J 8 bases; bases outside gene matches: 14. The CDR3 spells CASLRQGGLYGYTF. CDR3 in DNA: TGTGCCAGCTTGAGACAGGGTGGATTGTACGGCTACACCTTC.

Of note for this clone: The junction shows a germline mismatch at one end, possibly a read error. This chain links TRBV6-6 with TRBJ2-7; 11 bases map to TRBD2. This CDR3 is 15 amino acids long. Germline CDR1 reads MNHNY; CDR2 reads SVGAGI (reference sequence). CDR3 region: CASSYTSGSLGSTSF. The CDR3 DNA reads TGTGCCAGCAGTTACACTAGCGGGAGTCTCGGAAGCACGTCCTTC.

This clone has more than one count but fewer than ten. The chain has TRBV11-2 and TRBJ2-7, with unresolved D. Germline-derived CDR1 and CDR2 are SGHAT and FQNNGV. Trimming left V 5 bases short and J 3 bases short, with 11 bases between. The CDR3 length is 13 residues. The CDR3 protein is CASSLVAFYEQYF. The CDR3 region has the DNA TGTGCCAGCAGCCTAGTGGCCTTCTACGAGCAGTACTTC.

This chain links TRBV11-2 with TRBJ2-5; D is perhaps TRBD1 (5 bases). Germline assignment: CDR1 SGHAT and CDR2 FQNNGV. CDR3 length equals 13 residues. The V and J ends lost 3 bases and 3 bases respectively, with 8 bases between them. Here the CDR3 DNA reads TGTGCCAGCAGCTTCCGACAGAAAGAGACCCAGTACTTC. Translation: CASSFRQKETQYF.

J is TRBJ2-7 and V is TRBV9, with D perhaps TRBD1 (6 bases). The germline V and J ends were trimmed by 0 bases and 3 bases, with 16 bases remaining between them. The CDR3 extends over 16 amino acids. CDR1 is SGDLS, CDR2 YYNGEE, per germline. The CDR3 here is CASSVGAQGLIYEQYF. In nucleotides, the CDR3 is TGTGCCAGCAGCGTAGGAGCTCAGGGGCTCATCTACGAGCAGTACTTC.

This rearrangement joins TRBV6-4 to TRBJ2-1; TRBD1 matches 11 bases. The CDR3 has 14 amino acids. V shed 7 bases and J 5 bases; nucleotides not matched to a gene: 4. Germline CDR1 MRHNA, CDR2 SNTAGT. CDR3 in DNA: TGTGCCAGCACCCGGGACAGGGGGAACAATGAGCAGTTCTTC. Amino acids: CASTRDRGNNEQFF.

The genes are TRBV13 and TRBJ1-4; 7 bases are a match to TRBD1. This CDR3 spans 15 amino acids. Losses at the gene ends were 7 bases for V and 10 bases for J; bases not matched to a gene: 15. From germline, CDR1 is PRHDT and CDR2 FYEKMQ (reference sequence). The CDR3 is CASTGLRQGGGKLFF. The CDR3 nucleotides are TGTGCCAGCACCGGACTAAGACAGGGAGGTGGAAAACTGTTTTTT.

The CDR3 loop reads CASSEADPGDTQYF. CDR3 DNA sequence: TGTGCCAGCAGCGAAGCTGACCCCGGAGATACGCAGTATTTT. The chain uses TRBV7-3 and TRBJ2-3; D is unclear. From germline, CDR1 is SGHTA and CDR2 FQGTGA. The CDR3 is made up of 14 amino acids. V lost 5 bases, J lost 5 bases, and 14 bases lay in between.

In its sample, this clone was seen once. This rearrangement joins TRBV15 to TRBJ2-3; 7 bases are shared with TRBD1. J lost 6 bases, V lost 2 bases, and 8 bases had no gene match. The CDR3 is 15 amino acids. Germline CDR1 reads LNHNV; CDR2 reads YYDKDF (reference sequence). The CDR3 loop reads CATSRSTGQFDTQYF. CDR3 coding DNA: TGTGCCACCAGCAGATCAACGGGACAGTTTGATACGCAGTATTTT.

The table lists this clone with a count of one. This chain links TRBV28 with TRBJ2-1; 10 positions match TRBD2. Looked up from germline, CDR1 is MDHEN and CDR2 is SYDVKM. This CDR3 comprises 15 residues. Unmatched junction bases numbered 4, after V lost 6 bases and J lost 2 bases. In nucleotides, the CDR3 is TGTGCCAGCAGCAAAGCGGGAGGGACCTACAATGAGCAGTTCTTC. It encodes CASSKAGGTYNEQFF.

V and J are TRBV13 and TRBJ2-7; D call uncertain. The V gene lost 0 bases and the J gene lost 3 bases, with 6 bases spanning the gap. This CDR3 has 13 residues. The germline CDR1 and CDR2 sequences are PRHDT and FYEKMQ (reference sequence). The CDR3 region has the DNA TGTGCCAGCAGCTTAGGTAGAGGCTACGAGCAGTACTTC. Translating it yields CASSLGRGYEQYF.

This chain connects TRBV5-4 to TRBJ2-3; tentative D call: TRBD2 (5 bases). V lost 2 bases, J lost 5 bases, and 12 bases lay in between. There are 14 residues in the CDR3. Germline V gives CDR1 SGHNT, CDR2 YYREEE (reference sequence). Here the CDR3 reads CASSLYTSLDTQYF. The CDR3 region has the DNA TGTGCCAGCAGCTTATATACTAGTTTAGATACGCAGTATTTT.

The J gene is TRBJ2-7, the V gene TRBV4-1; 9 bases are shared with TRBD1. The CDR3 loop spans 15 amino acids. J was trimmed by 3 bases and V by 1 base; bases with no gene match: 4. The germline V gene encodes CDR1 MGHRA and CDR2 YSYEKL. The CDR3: CASSQGGQGGYEQYF. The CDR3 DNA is TGCGCCAGCAGCCAAGGGGGACAGGGAGGCTACGAGCAGTACTTC.

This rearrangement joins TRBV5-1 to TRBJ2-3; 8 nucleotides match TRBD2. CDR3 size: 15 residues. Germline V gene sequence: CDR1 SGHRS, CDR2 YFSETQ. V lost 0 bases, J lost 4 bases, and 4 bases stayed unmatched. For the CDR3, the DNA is TGCGCCAGCAGCTTGGGCCGGGGACTAGCAGATACGCAGTATTTT. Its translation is CASSLGRGLADTQYF.

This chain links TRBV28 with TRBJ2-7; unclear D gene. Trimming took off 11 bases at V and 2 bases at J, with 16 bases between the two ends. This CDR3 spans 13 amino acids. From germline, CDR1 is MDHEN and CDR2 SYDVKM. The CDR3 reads CALRQGPTYEQYF. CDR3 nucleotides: TGTGCCCTTCGACAAGGTCCCACCTACGAGCAGTACTTC.

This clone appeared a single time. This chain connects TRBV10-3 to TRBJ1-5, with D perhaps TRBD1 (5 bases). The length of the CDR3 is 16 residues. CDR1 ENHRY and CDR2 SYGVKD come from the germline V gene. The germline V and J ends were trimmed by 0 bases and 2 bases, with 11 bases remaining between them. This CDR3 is CAISESIWGGNQPQHF. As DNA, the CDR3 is TGTGCCATCAGTGAGTCAATCTGGGGCGGCAATCAGCCCCAGCATTTT.

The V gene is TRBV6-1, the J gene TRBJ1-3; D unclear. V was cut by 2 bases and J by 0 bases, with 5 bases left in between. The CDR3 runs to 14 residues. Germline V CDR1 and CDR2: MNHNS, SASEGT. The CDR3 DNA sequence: TGTGCCAGCAGTGAACAGAGCTCTGGAAACACCATATATTTT. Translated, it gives CASSEQSSGNTIYF.

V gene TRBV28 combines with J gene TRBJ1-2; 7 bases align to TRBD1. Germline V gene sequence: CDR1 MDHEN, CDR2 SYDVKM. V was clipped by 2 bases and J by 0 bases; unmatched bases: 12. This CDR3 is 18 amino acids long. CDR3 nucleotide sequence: TGTGCCAGCAGTTTAATCTCGGGGACAGTGTTTTCTAACTATGGCTACACCTTC. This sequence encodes CASSLISGTVFSNYGYTF.

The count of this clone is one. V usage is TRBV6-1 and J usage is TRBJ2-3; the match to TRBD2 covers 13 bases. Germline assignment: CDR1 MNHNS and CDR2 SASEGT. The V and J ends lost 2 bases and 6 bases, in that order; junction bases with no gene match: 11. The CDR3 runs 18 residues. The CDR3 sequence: CASSEKRRLAGGGDTQYF. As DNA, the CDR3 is TGTGCCAGCAGTGAAAAAAGGAGACTAGCGGGAGGAGGGGATACGCAGTATTTT.

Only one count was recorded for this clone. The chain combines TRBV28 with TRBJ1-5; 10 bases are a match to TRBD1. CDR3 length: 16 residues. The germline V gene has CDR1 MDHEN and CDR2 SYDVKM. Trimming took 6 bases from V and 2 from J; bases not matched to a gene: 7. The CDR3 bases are TGTGCCAGCAGAGGACAGGGGGTTTGGGGCAATCAGCCCCAGCATTTT. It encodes CASRGQGVWGNQPQHF.